The TCR beta chain described here comes from a study of cytomegalovirus exposure and HLA in healthy donors. The study's findings and limits: Previously analyzed data showed that most TCR beta V segments were productive at a frequency of about 87% or about 30%. The study designated 164 TCR beta chains cytomegalovirus-associated. Specificity of a few CMV-associated chains for CMV antigens was verified in vitro.

Trimming left V 4 bases short and J 5 bases short, with 10 bases between. The V gene's germline CDR1 is SGHRS and CDR2 YFSETQ. The CDR3 has 13 amino acids. 13 Jbeta primers and 60 Vbeta primers were used for the PCR. Only in-frame clones appear in the TCRdb table, and some are missing; sequencing was by immunoSEQ multiplex PCR. The table has approximately 250,000 clones, about 85% seen once; the top ten hold around 0.23%. Comment on this clone: Its target is not known.

Sequencing input: PBMCs. This clonotype was obtained from a girl between 2 and 10 years old in good health and CMV-seronegative. The chain has TRBV5-1 and TRBJ2-1; D perhaps matches TRBD2 (5 bases). The CDR3 spells CASSLALNNEQFF. CDR3 coding DNA: TGCGCCAGCAGCCTAGCCCTAAACAATGAGCAGTTCTTC. Variable domain in full (rest from reference TRBV5-1 and TRBJ2-1): KAGVTQTPRYLIKTRGQQVTLSCSPISGHRSVSWYQQTPGQGLQFLFEYFSETQRNKGNFPGRFSGRQFSNSRSEMNVSTLELGDSALYLCASSLALNNEQFFGPGTRLTVL.